The T cell receptor (beta chain) described here comes from a study of blood T cell repertoires in COVID-19. Those who participated ranged in age from roughly 18 to 100 years and resided in roughly 26 US areas. Grouping used clinical history reported by participants in a survey and questionnaire. This CDR3 comprises 15 residues. Losses at the gene ends were 5 bases for V and 8 bases for J; bases not matched to a gene: 11. Germline CDR1 reads SNHLY; CDR2 reads FYNNEI. The protocol was immunoSEQ multiplex PCR, while the TCRdb copy is restricted to in-frame clones and leaves out a portion. The top ten hold approximately 2% of the sample, which has around 250,000 clones, 70% to 90% seen once.

Sequencing was carried out using PBMCs or T cells enriched from blood (not recorded which). The sequence derives from a woman between 45 and 65 years old who had recovered from COVID-19. The J gene is TRBJ1-4, the V gene TRBV2; TRBD1 agrees at 7 bases. The chain's CDR3 is CASSSPGQKGEKLFF. DNA for the CDR3: TGTGCCAGCAGTTCCCCGGGACAGAAAGGGGAAAAACTGTTTTTT.